Below, 21 T cell receptor beta chains from the same sample are listed, as sequenced in a study of immune heterogeneity within non-small cell lung tumors. The TCR beta CDR3 region underwent multiplex PCR amplification with 32 V and 13 J primers. TCRdb fed the multiplex PCR reads into MiXCR, producing one record per CDR3 protein. The sample includes about 6,400 distinct CDR3 sequences, under 25% of them seen just once. Template came from bulk tumor genomic DNA, at approximately 600 ng per sample. While surgery was under way, several biopsies spaced far apart were taken per primary tumor. The study cohort was described as untreated, and its members had newly diagnosed non-small cell lung cancer. They went on to have curative surgery. The material sequenced was lung tumor tissue. These receptors were taken from a man between 65 and 85 years old with non-small cell lung cancer.

This clonotype was seen repeatedly, ten times or more. This chain joins TRBV5-1 and TRBJ2-2; D remains ambiguous. The CDR3 loop spans 16 amino acids. Germline-derived CDR1 and CDR2 are SGHRS and YFSETQ. V was cut by 0 bases and J by 6 bases, with 15 bases left in between. Here the CDR3 DNA reads TGCGCCAGCAGCTTGGAGCCACTACCGGGCGCCGGGGAGCTGTTTTTT. It encodes CASSLEPLPGAGELFF.

This clonotype was counted many times. The chain uses TRBV9 and TRBJ2-2, with D uncertain. The CDR3 runs to 15 residues. V lost 0 bases and J 4 bases, leaving 10 bases between the germline ends. CDR1 is SGDLS, CDR2 YYNGEE, per germline. As DNA, the CDR3 is TGTGCCAGCAGCGTAGAAGACGGGCGCACCGGGGAGCTGTTTTTT. Its protein product is CASSVEDGRTGELFF.

This clonotype was observed a few times. A much more abundant neighbour one base away suggests this may be a read error. This chain joins TRBV28 and TRBJ1-5, with D possibly being TRBD1 (5 bases). V lost 7 bases and J 8 bases, leaving 18 bases between the germline ends. Germline V gene sequence: CDR1 MDHEN, CDR2 SYDVKM. CDR3 length: 14 residues. The CDR3 here is CASNPVEGAEPQHF. In nucleotides, the CDR3 is TGTGCCAGCAATCCAGTGGAAGGGGCAGAGCCCCAGCATTTT.

By share, this clonotype ranks as medium-sized. The genes are TRBV6-1 and TRBJ1-2, with D maybe TRBD1 (5 bases). Germline values: CDR1 MNHNS, CDR2 SASEGT. Trimming removed 1 base from V and 2 bases from J, with 8 bases in between. The CDR3 runs to 14 residues. In DNA, the CDR3 is TGTGCCAGCAGTGAAGGGAGGGGAAACTATGGCTACACCTTC. Translated, it gives CASSEGRGNYGYTF.

This clonotype was picked up many times. V is TRBV20-1 and J is TRBJ1-5; D gene ambiguous. Trimming stripped 6 bases from V and 0 bases from J, with 15 bases between. CDR1 is DFQATT and CDR2 is SNEGSKA in the germline V gene (reference sequence). The CDR3 has 15 residues. This CDR3 reads CSARPQAFSNQPQHF. The DNA of the CDR3 is TGCAGTGCGAGACCGCAGGCTTTTAGCAATCAGCCCCAGCATTTT.

This clonotype was seen many times. The genes are TRBV3-1 and TRBJ1-3; a possible D gene is TRBD1 (6 bases). V lost 0 bases to trimming and J lost 4 bases, with 10 bases between them. The CDR3 is made up of 15 amino acids. Germline lookup yields CDR1 LGHDT and CDR2 YNNKEL (reference sequence). The CDR3 region has the DNA TGTGCCAGCAGCCAAGATGGTACAGGGGGAAACACCATATATTTT. It is translated as CASSQDGTGGNTIYF.

By sample fraction, this clonotype is medium-sized (0.01 to 0.1%). The chain is built from TRBV30 and TRBJ2-7; 10 bases agree with TRBD1. There are 13 residues in the CDR3. Germline V CDR1 and CDR2: GTSNPN, SVGIG (reference sequence). The ends lost 3 bases at V and 6 bases at J; junction bases unmatched: 5. This CDR3 reads CAWSRQGASEQYF. DNA of the CDR3: TGTGCCTGGAGCCGACAGGGGGCTTCCGAGCAGTACTTC.

This clonotype was seen repeatedly, ten times or more. The chain couples TRBV15 to TRBJ2-2; no clear D gene. Germline-derived CDR1 and CDR2 are LNHNV and YYDKDF (reference sequence). The CDR3 is 13 amino acids. The V end was cut by 0 bases, the J end by 9 bases, with 8 bases between. CDR3 region: CATSRDPRRELFF. Written as DNA, the CDR3 is TGTGCCACCAGCAGAGATCCCCGTAGGGAGCTGTTTTTT.

J is TRBJ2-5 and V is TRBV28, with TRBD1 matching 7 bases. This CDR3 contains 14 residues. Germline CDR1 and CDR2: MDHEN and SYDVKM. V was clipped by 3 bases and J by 2 bases; unmatched bases: 3. DNA for the CDR3: TGTGCCAGCAGTTTTGGGGACAGACAAGAGACCCAGTACTTC. Residues: CASSFGDRQETQYF.

Remarks on this clonotype: Because it lacks the conserved phenylalanine or tryptophan at the end, this CDR3 is likely a read error. The DNA is omitted, as the CDR3 cannot be located on it reliably, and the CDR3 follows TCRdb's listing. The CDR3 loop is CASSPNVYEQYFGP. The rearrangement joins TRBV18 to TRBJ2-3; TRBD2 reflects the table's D call only, with no check against the DNA. The CDR3 sequence runs 14 residues, both termini included. CDR1 and CDR2 (germline): KGHSH, LQKENI.

This clonotype is labeled as medium-sized. The V and J genes are TRBV5-1 and TRBJ2-7; possible D gene TRBD2, 5 bases. This CDR3 is built from 15 residues. V was cut by 1 base and J by 2 bases, with 13 bases left in between. The germline gives CDR1 SGHRS, CDR2 YFSETQ. The CDR3 here is CASSLLAGETYEQYF. Written as DNA, the CDR3 is TGCGCCAGCAGCTTGTTGGCCGGGGAGACCTACGAGCAGTACTTC.

By its share, this clonotype is medium-sized. The chain employs TRBV30 and TRBJ1-1, with a possible D match to TRBD1 (6 bases). The V gene lost 0 bases and the J gene lost 7 bases, with 15 bases spanning the gap. Germline CDR1 is GTSNPN and CDR2 is SVGIG (reference sequence). The CDR3 runs to 14 residues. CDR3 region: CAWSVILGAVEAFF. The CDR3 DNA follows: TGTGCCTGGAGTGTCATTTTGGGGGCCGTTGAAGCTTTCTTT.

The chain has TRBV5-1 and TRBJ1-1; D is possibly TRBD1 (6 bases). The length of the CDR3 is 15 residues. Germline V gene data show CDR1 as SGHRS and CDR2 as YFSETQ. The V gene lost 0 bases and the J gene lost 1 base, with 10 bases spanning the gap. For the CDR3, the DNA is TGCGCCAGCAGCTTGGGTGGGGGCCAGAACACTGAAGCTTTCTTT. Translating it yields CASSLGGGQNTEAFF.

This chain joins TRBV28 and TRBJ2-3, with D tentatively TRBD2 (5 bases). This CDR3 comprises 12 residues. V was trimmed by 9 bases and J by 3 bases, leaving 10 bases between them. The germline V gene encodes CDR1 MDHEN and CDR2 SYDVKM. CDR3 nucleotide sequence: TGTGCCAGTACTAGTCCTACAGATACGCAGTATTTT. It encodes CASTSPTDTQYF.

This clonotype is labeled as medium-sized. This rearrangement joins TRBV19 to TRBJ2-7; TRBD1 matches at 10 bases. The J segment lost 5 bases and the V segment lost 5 bases, leaving 12 bases of the junction unmatched. Germline values: CDR1 LNHDA, CDR2 SQIVND (reference sequence). The CDR3 consists of 16 residues. CDR3 amino acids: CASSPLPGQGSNEQYF. As DNA, the CDR3 is TGTGCCAGTAGTCCGTTACCGGGACAGGGGTCCAACGAGCAGTACTTC. Full variable domain (missing parts from reference TRBV19 and TRBJ2-7): DGGITQSPKYLFRKEGQNVTLSCEQNLNHDAMYWYRQDPGQGLRLIYYSQIVNDFQKGDIAEGYSVSREKKESFPLTVTSAQKNPTAFYLCASSPLPGQGSNEQYFGPGTRLTVT.

This clonotype has a count of ten or more. CDR3 DNA sequence: TGCAGCGTTGGACAGGGGAGAGGGTATGGCTACACCTTC. Its protein product is CSVGQGRGYGYTF. The chain recombines TRBV29-1 with TRBJ1-2; 8 positions match TRBD1. The CDR3 is 13 residues long. From germline, CDR1 is SQVTM and CDR2 ANQGSEA. The trim removed 4 bases at V and 5 bases at J, leaving 6 bases unmatched.

In this sample, this clonotype is medium-sized. The chain links TRBV7-8 to TRBJ1-5, with D unclear. Germline CDR1 reads SGHVS; CDR2 reads FQNEAQ. V lost 0 bases and J 3 bases, leaving 9 bases between the germline ends. This CDR3 spans 15 amino acids. In DNA, the CDR3 is TGTGCCAGCAGCTTAGCCGGTCGGGCCAATCAGCCCCAGCATTTT. It translates to CASSLAGRANQPQHF. The full variable domain, completed using reference TRBV7-8 and TRBJ1-5, is GAGVSQSPRYKVAKRGQDVALRCDPISGHVSLFWYQQALGQGPEFLTYFQNEAQLDKSGLPSDRFFAERPEGSVSTLKIQRTQQEDSAVYLCASSLAGRANQPQHFGDGTRLSIL.

Points on this clonotype: This may be a read error, as it is one base from a much larger clone. The chain combines TRBV5-1 with TRBJ1-1; D perhaps matches TRBD1 (5 bases). Germline lookup yields CDR1 SGHRS and CDR2 YFSETQ. The CDR3 is made up of 13 amino acids. The CDR3 region has the DNA TGCGCCACCAGAGGGGAATCGAACATTGAAGCTTTCTTT. This encodes CATRGESNIEAFF.

This clonotype is categorized as medium-sized. The rearrangement joins TRBV7-2 to TRBJ2-7; D assignment may be TRBD1 or TRBD2 (5 bases each). The V end lost 3 bases, the J end lost 7 bases, and 13 bases lay between the germline ends. Germline lookup yields CDR1 SGHTA and CDR2 FQGNSA. CDR3 length: 13 residues. The CDR3 reads CASSFSRESEQYF. The DNA of the CDR3 is TGTGCCAGCAGCTTTAGCAGGGAGAGTGAGCAGTACTTC. Full variable domain (remainder filled in from reference TRBV7-2 and TRBJ2-7): GAGVSQSPSNKVTEKGKDVELRCDPISGHTALYWYRQSLGQGLEFLIYFQGNSAPDKSGLPSDRFSAERTGGSVSTLTIQRTQQEDSAVYLCASSFSRESEQYFGPGTRLTVT.

The chain carries TRBV7-9 and TRBJ2-7, with a weak D call TRBD1 (5 bases). V was shortened by 6 bases and J by 5 bases, with 14 bases between the two germline ends. CDR1 SEHNR and CDR2 FQNEAQ come from the germline V gene (reference sequence). The CDR3 runs to 13 residues. The CDR3 is CASRPSGADEQYF. DNA of the CDR3: TGTGCCAGCAGACCAAGTGGGGCTGACGAGCAGTACTTC.

This clonotype was detected ten times or more. The CDR3 protein is CATSRPSGRSVRVGNEQFF. DNA of the CDR3: TGTGCCACCAGCAGACCTAGCGGGAGAAGCGTAAGGGTGGGCAATGAGCAGTTCTTC. This sequence joins TRBV15 and TRBJ2-1; TRBD2 agrees at 10 bases. The CDR3 is made up of 19 amino acids. Germline V gene lookup returns CDR1 LNHNV and CDR2 YYDKDF (reference sequence). J was trimmed by 6 bases and V by 2 bases; bases with no gene match: 16.